This is a list of T cell receptor beta chains from one sample in a study of cytomegalovirus exposure and HLA in healthy donors. Using immunoSEQ multiplex PCR, the repertoire was profiled, and TCRdb retains in-frame clones only, with some absent. The sample totals about 130,000 clones. Sequenced input: PBMCs. All receptors come from a man in his forties in good health and CMV-seronegative. Both conserved end residues are part of each CDR3. D genes are given only for firm matches.

v_call,d_call,j_call,cdr3_aa,cdr3_nt
TRBV6-1,TRBD1,TRBJ2-7,CASIGTGGVTYEQYF,TGTGCCAGCATCGGCACAGGGGGCGTAACCTACGAGCAGTACTTC
TRBV2,TRBD2,TRBJ2-7,CASRVRLAGVYEQYF,TGTGCCAGCAGGGTTAGACTAGCGGGAGTTTACGAGCAGTACTTC
TRBV30,TRBD1,TRBJ1-1,CAWSRTGLTEAFF,TGTGCCTGGTCTCGGACAGGGTTAACTGAAGCTTTCTTT
TRBV7-2,TRBD1,TRBJ1-5,CASSFVQGGNQPQHF,TGTGCCAGCAGCTTTGTACAGGGGGGCAATCAGCCCCAGCATTTT
TRBV6-5,TRBD2,TRBJ2-1,CASSQMTSGRAKEFF,TGTGCCAGCAGTCAAATGACTAGCGGGAGGGCTAAAGAGTTCTTC
TRBV11-3,TRBD2,TRBJ2-7,CASSHHGTSGTYEQYF,TGTGCCAGCAGCCATCACGGGACTAGCGGCACCTACGAGCAGTACTTC
TRBV4-3,TRBD2,TRBJ2-1,CASSHQLEAGVAYNEQFF,TGCGCCAGCAGCCACCAGCTCGAAGCGGGAGTGGCCTACAATGAGCAGTTCTTC
TRBV5-1,TRBD1,TRBJ2-3,CASSSTGGPDTQYF,TGCGCCAGCAGCTCGACAGGGGGGCCAGATACGCAGTATTTT
TRBV6-5,-,TRBJ2-7,CASSYSRTASFYEQYF,TGTGCCAGCAGTTACTCTAGGACAGCGAGTTTCTACGAGCAGTACTTC
TRBV29-1,TRBD2,TRBJ2-7,CSVGGLAGVYEQYF,TGCAGCGTTGGGGGACTAGCGGGAGTATACGAGCAGTACTTC
TRBV16,TRBD1,TRBJ1-1,CASSQSKQGTRWGTEAFF,TGTGCCAGCAGCCAATCGAAACAGGGGACCCGCTGGGGGACTGAAGCTTTCTTT
TRBV11-2,TRBD2,TRBJ2-1,CASSSIGREARHEQFF,TGTGCCAGCAGCTCCATCGGGCGGGAGGCCCGGCATGAGCAGTTCTTC
TRBV5-1,-,TRBJ1-1,CASSLEGGAKAFF,TGCGCCAGCAGCTTGGAAGGGGGGGCTAAAGCTTTCTTT
TRBV4-3,-,TRBJ2-3,CASSQDSSSRDTQYF,TGCGCCAGCAGCCAAGACTCTAGTTCAAGGGATACGCAGTATTTT
TRBV5-1,-,TRBJ2-5,CASSLDGSQETQYF,TGCGCCAGCAGCTTGGATGGTAGTCAAGAGACCCAGTACTTC
TRBV5-4,TRBD1,TRBJ2-7,CASSWKTGVGAEQYF,TGTGCCAGCAGCTGGAAGACAGGGGTGGGGGCCGAGCAGTACTTC
TRBV7-2,-,TRBJ2-7,CASSLALQGFYEQYF,TGTGCCAGCAGCTTAGCACTACAGGGATTTTACGAGCAGTACTTC
TRBV6-1,-,TRBJ1-2,CASTSLQGPYGYTF,TGTGCCAGCACCTCGTTACAGGGCCCCTATGGCTACACCTTC
TRBV11-2,TRBD2,TRBJ2-7,CASRRLAGAYEQYF,TGTGCCAGCAGAAGACTAGCGGGAGCCTACGAGCAGTACTTC
TRBV5-1,TRBD2,TRBJ2-2,CASSGQETSGNGELFF,TGCGCCAGCAGCGGACAAGAGACTAGCGGAAACGGGGAGCTGTTTTTT
TRBV19,-,TRBJ1-1,CASSTPGKLGVEAFF,TGTGCCAGTAGTACCCCAGGGAAGCTCGGAGTTGAAGCTTTCTTT
TRBV11-2,TRBD2,TRBJ2-3,CASSLVAGAGTDTQYF,TGTGCCAGCAGCTTAGTGGCGGGAGCAGGGACAGATACGCAGTATTTT
TRBV28,-,TRBJ2-7,CASSSSSGPYEQYF,TGTGCCAGCAGTTCCTCAAGCGGCCCCTACGAGCAGTACTTC